The 20 T cell receptor beta chains below were found in one sample sequenced in a study of blood T cells in healthy people across ages. The use of a sample-barcoded 5' primer and a J-beta primer mix characterized a second PCR of roughly 6 to 12 cycles. TCRdb independently ran MiXCR on the 5' RACE reads; one entry per CDR3 protein. The data show 2 million or so distinct CDR3 sequences, with around 48% seen just once and over 2% held by the top ten. Sequenced sample: blood. Receptors were obtained from a woman in her thirties or forties in good health.

This clonotype was counted ten times or more. The V call is TRBV7-2, the J call TRBJ2-7; D may correspond to TRBD1 or TRBD2 (5 bases each). The germline V gene encodes CDR1 SGHTA and CDR2 FQGNSA. The CDR3 is made up of 13 amino acids. Trimming shortened V by 2 bases and J by 7 bases, and 12 bases separated the two germline ends. The CDR3 DNA reads TGTGCCAGCAGCTTAAGCGAGGGGTGGGAGCAGTACTTC. This sequence encodes CASSLSEGWEQYF.

This clonotype has just a few counts. The chain has TRBV6-5 and TRBJ2-5; D possibly corresponds to TRBD2 (5 bases). Germline values: CDR1 MNHEY, CDR2 SVGAGI. The CDR3 is 15 amino acids. V lost 4 bases, J lost 1 base, and 13 bases lay in between. CDR3 protein: CASSSFGVAQETQYF. CDR3 DNA sequence: TGTGCCAGCAGTTCCTTCGGGGTCGCCCAAGAGACCCAGTACTTC.

The gene calls are TRBV4-3 and TRBJ2-1; D remains ambiguous. The germline CDR1 and CDR2 sequences are LGHNA and YSLEER. Trimming removed 3 bases at V and 4 bases at J, with 13 bases between. The CDR3 is made up of 15 amino acids. The DNA for the CDR3 is TGCGCCAGCAGCCACGCTAGAAAACTATACAATGAGCAGTTCTTC. It codes for CASSHARKLYNEQFF.

The genes are TRBV6-5 and TRBJ1-6, with 8 bases identical to TRBD1. In germline, CDR1 is MNHEY, CDR2 SVGAGI. The trim removed 4 bases at V and 6 bases at J, leaving 5 bases unmatched. CDR3 size: 15 residues. The CDR3 sequence: CASSFGQGPNSPLHF. In DNA, the CDR3 is TGTGCCAGCAGTTTCGGACAGGGCCCTAATTCACCCCTCCACTTT.

This chain joins TRBV29-1 and TRBJ2-3, with TRBD2 identical over 7 bases. The CDR3 spans 14 residues. Germline V gives CDR1 SQVTM, CDR2 ANQGSEA. Trimming took 5 bases from V and 2 from J; bases not matched to a gene: 7. CDR3 residues: CSVYFLAVTDTQYF. Here the CDR3 DNA reads TGCAGCGTTTACTTTCTAGCGGTCACAGATACGCAGTATTTT.

The chain has TRBV4-2 and TRBJ2-5; D is possibly TRBD1 (6 bases). This CDR3 spans 15 amino acids. V lost 4 bases, J lost 5 bases, and 17 bases lay in between. Per germline, CDR1 LGHNA and CDR2 YNFKEQ. CDR3 sequence: CASSREPGVGETQYF. The CDR3 DNA reads TGTGCCAGCAGCCGAGAGCCAGGGGTCGGGGAGACCCAGTACTTC.

The chain has TRBV20-1 and TRBJ2-1, with a weak D call TRBD1 (6 bases). The CDR3 totals 11 residues. Trimming shortened V by 3 bases and J by 8 bases, and 8 bases separated the two germline ends. Germline assignment: CDR1 DFQATT and CDR2 SNEGSKA (reference sequence). The CDR3 is CSASRQDEQFF. The CDR3 DNA sequence: TGCAGTGCTAGTAGACAGGATGAGCAGTTCTTC.

The chain couples TRBV7-2 to TRBJ2-1; D call uncertain. The V end was cut by 1 base, the J end by 4 bases, with 11 bases between. The CDR3 runs to 15 residues. Germline V gene data show CDR1 as SGHTA and CDR2 as FQGNSA. CDR3 sequence: CASSLEGYPYNEQFF. DNA for the CDR3: TGTGCCAGCAGCTTAGAAGGCTACCCGTACAATGAGCAGTTCTTC. Supplemented by reference TRBV7-2 and TRBJ2-1, the full variable domain reads GAGVSQSPSNKVTEKGKDVELRCDPISGHTALYWYRQSLGQGLEFLIYFQGNSAPDKSGLPSDRFSAERTGGSVSTLTIQRTQQEDSAVYLCASSLEGYPYNEQFFGPGTRLTVL.

The chain uses TRBV7-8 and TRBJ1-1; D possibly corresponds to TRBD1 (5 bases). V lost 5 bases and J 1 base, leaving 14 bases between the germline ends. The germline CDR1 and CDR2 sequences are SGHVS and FQNEAQ. The CDR3 length is 15 residues. CDR3 nucleotides: TGTGCCAGCAGCCTAACCGGGACCCAGAACACTGAAGCTTTCTTT. Its protein product is CASSLTGTQNTEAFF.

This rearrangement joins TRBV29-1 to TRBJ1-1; TRBD1 is a possible D gene (5 bases). Germline values: CDR1 SQVTM, CDR2 ANQGSEA. V lost 6 bases, J lost 5 bases, and 10 bases lay in between. This CDR3 region has 11 residues. As DNA, the CDR3 is TGCAGCGTAAGGGGAAGTACTGAAGCTTTCTTT. Protein product: CSVRGSTEAFF.

This clonotype was recorded a few times. The chain combines TRBV10-2 with TRBJ1-5; D unclear. The length of the CDR3 is 16 residues. The V and J ends lost 0 bases and 0 bases respectively, with 9 bases between them. Per the germline V gene, CDR1 is WSHSY and CDR2 is SAAADI. CDR3 DNA: TGCGCCAGCAGTGAGTCGCCGGGCAATAGCAATCAGCCCCAGCATTTT. It codes for CASSESPGNSNQPQHF.

This clonotype showed up just a few times. The V call is TRBV20-1, the J call TRBJ2-1; 12 positions agree with TRBD2. There are 18 residues in the CDR3. Germline-derived CDR1 and CDR2 are DFQATT and SNEGSKA (reference sequence). Losses at the gene ends were 3 bases for V and 6 bases for J; bases not matched to a gene: 15. CDR3 amino acids: CSASPSGGALLRANEQFF. In DNA form, the CDR3 reads TGCAGTGCTAGCCCTAGCGGGGGGGCCCTCTTGCGAGCCAATGAGCAGTTCTTC.

This rearrangement joins TRBV5-1 to TRBJ1-2, with 8 bases that match TRBD1. Trimming took 0 bases from V and 6 from J; bases not matched to a gene: 10. The CDR3 runs to 16 residues. Looked up from germline, CDR1 is SGHRS and CDR2 is YFSETQ. The CDR3 DNA follows: TGCGCCAGCAGCTTGGGTGCAGGGGGCCTACCTCATGGCTACACCTTC. Translated: CASSLGAGGLPHGYTF. Using reference TRBV5-1 and TRBJ1-2 for the parts outside the CDR3, the full variable domain is KAGVTQTPRYLIKTRGQQVTLSCSPISGHRSVSWYQQTPGQGLQFLFEYFSETQRNKGNFPGRFSGRQFSNSRSEMNVSTLELGDSALYLCASSLGAGGLPHGYTFGSGTRLTVV.

The chain combines TRBV20-1 with TRBJ2-7; the match to TRBD2 covers 7 bases. Per the germline V gene, CDR1 is DFQATT and CDR2 is SNEGSKA (reference sequence). Losses at the gene ends were 0 bases for V and 2 bases for J; bases not matched to a gene: 4. The CDR3 contains 14 residues. CDR3 region: CSARDGGVAYEQYF. CDR3 coding DNA: TGCAGTGCTAGAGATGGGGGGGTCGCCTACGAGCAGTACTTC.

This clonotype has only a few counts. The V and J genes are TRBV27 and TRBJ2-5, with D possibly TRBD1 on 5 matching bases. The CDR3 totals 13 residues. V gave up 4 bases and J gave up 6 bases, with 12 bases separating them. CDR1 and CDR2 from the germline V gene are MNHEY and SMNVEV (reference sequence). The CDR3 protein is CASSYQGSKTQYF. CDR3 DNA sequence: TGTGCCAGCAGTTACCAGGGATCGAAGACCCAGTACTTC.

This chain connects TRBV7-9 to TRBJ1-4, with a possible D match to TRBD1 (5 bases). The CDR3 has 16 amino acids. Trimming pared 4 bases from V and 5 bases from J, leaving 17 bases between. The germline V gene has CDR1 SEHNR and CDR2 FQNEAQ (reference sequence). The CDR3 spells CASSSGVRLVNEKLFF. In DNA form, the CDR3 reads TGTGCCAGCAGCTCGGGGGTCAGACTTGTGAATGAAAAACTGTTTTTT. Complete variable domain (other parts from reference TRBV7-9 and TRBJ1-4): DTGVSQNPRHKITKRGQNVTFRCDPISEHNRLYWYRQTLGQGPEFLTYFQNEAQLEKSRLLSDRFSAERPKGSFSTLEIQRTEQGDSAMYLCASSSGVRLVNEKLFFGSGTQLSVL.

The V and J genes are TRBV14 and TRBJ2-3, with 8 bases lining up with TRBD2. Germline V gene sequence: CDR1 SGHDN, CDR2 FVKESK. Trimming at V came to 5 bases and at J to 3 bases, leaving 10 bases not matched to a gene. The CDR3 has 16 residues. The CDR3 sequence: CASSFSLAVGTDTQYF. CDR3 coding DNA: TGTGCCAGCAGCTTTTCACTAGCGGTCGGGACAGATACGCAGTATTTT.

A few counts support this clonotype. The chain uses TRBV29-1 and TRBJ1-2, with D possibly matching TRBD1 (6 bases). V lost 5 bases to trimming and J lost 2 bases, with 18 bases between them. The CDR3 loop spans 15 amino acids. Germline CDR1 reads SQVTM; CDR2 reads ANQGSEA. CDR3 nucleotides: TGCAGCGTTCCCAAGATCAGGGGTTTGAACTATGGCTACACCTTC. It specifies CSVPKIRGLNYGYTF.

In nucleotides, the CDR3 is TGTGCCAGCAGCTTAATGGGCGGTGTGACAGGGGATACGCAGTATTTT. This sequence encodes CASSLMGGVTGDTQYF. The chain carries TRBV7-3 and TRBJ2-3; 7 nucleotides line up with TRBD1. CDR1 and CDR2 (germline): SGHTA, FQGTGA. The V and J ends lost 1 base and 6 bases, in that order; junction bases with no gene match: 10. This CDR3 is built from 16 residues.

This clonotype was detected a few times. The chain employs TRBV10-3 and TRBJ2-6; no clear D. The CDR3 contains 15 residues. Germline lookup yields CDR1 ENHRY and CDR2 SYGVKD. The ends were cut back, 3 bases at V and 0 bases at J, with 6 bases in the middle. The CDR3 sequence: CAISELGSGANVLTF. CDR3 DNA: TGTGCCATCAGTGAACTGGGCTCTGGGGCCAACGTCCTGACTTTC.